This paragraph covers one T cell receptor beta chain sequence. Libraries were prepared by immunoSEQ multiplex PCR; TCRdb keeps only in-frame clonotypes and omits some of them. The sample holds millions of clones, about 95% seen once. Germline-derived CDR1 and CDR2 are SNHLY and FYNNEI. This CDR3 has 15 residues. V was cut by 1 base and J by 6 bases, with 12 bases left in between. The data belong to a study of shared clonotypes between healthy human individuals. Study-level information: Researchers assigned three CD4 naive, three CD4 memory, two CD8 naive and one CD8 memory plate to each donor.

The naive CD8 population came from CD45RO-negative cells selected for CCR7, without terminally differentiated effector memory CD45RA+ cells. Donors were Caucasian adults residing in Nashville, Tennessee, USA. V gene TRBV2 combines with J gene TRBJ2-2; D is perhaps TRBD1 (5 bases). This receptor was obtained from a man between 18 and 35 years old in good health. The sample consisted of naive CD8+ T cells sorted from blood. DNA of the CDR3: TGTGCCAGCAGTGAAGGGGGCGGAGTAGCCGGGGAGCTGTTTTTT. This sequence encodes CASSEGGGVAGELFF.